The entry below describes one TCR beta chain. Its antigen remains unidentified. This entry belongs to a study of cytomegalovirus exposure and HLA in healthy donors. Study-wide results and caveats: An analysis done earlier found most TCR beta V segments productive about 87% or about 30% of the time.

Whereas donors were nominally healthy upon sampling, unrecorded immune exposures were probable. The study ran its PCR with 60 Vbeta and 13 Jbeta primers. The protocol was immunoSEQ multiplex PCR, while the TCRdb copy is restricted to in-frame clones and leaves out a portion. The sample gives more than 140,000 clones, about 80% of which show up once; about 0.66% is in the top ten. This clonotype was sampled from a male donor in good health and CMV-seronegative. Sequences were obtained from PBMCs.

CDR3 protein: CASSFQKDKNSYEQYF. CDR3 coding DNA: TGTGCCAGCAGTTTCCAAAAGGACAAAAACTCCTACGAGCAGTACTTC. V gene TRBV6-6 combines with J gene TRBJ2-7, with a tentative D call TRBD1 (5 bases). The V end lost 4 bases, the J end lost 0 bases, and 16 bases lay between the germline ends. Looked up from germline, CDR1 is MNHNY and CDR2 is SVGAGI (reference sequence). The CDR3 sequence is 16 residues long.